What follows is one TCR beta chain and its context. Its antigen is not identified. The iRepertoire nested amplicon-rescue multiplex PCR amplified TCR alpha and beta CDR3s from RNA. One-step reverse transcription and amplification started from about 100-400 ng of tissue mRNA or PBMC total RNA. From the multiplex PCR reads, TCRdb called clonotypes with MiXCR, one entry per CDR3 protein. The repertoire has about 190,000 distinct CDR3 sequences, 25% to 35% of them found once; the top ten carry 20% to 25%. The source of the sample is a study of glioma-infiltrating T cells. The germline CDR1 and CDR2 sequences are SQVTM and ANQGSEA. Trimming stripped 4 bases from V and 0 bases from J, with 16 bases between. This CDR3 is built from 15 residues. Findings and caveats of the study: Above-expected tissue-blood divergence occurred in all gliomas, most in low-grade ones. Very few CDR3 sequences were shared between tissue and blood.

This clonotype was sampled from a human donor with low-grade glioma or glioblastoma, undergoing nonglioma brain surgery, or in good health (not recorded which). The chain uses TRBV29-1 and TRBJ2-7; TRBD2 is a possible D gene (5 bases). The sequencing input was glioma tissue, nonneoplastic brain tissue, or PBMCs (not recorded which). The CDR3 nucleotides are TGCAGCGTTGTGGGCCTTGAGGGAGCCTCCTACGAGCAGTACTTC. It specifies CSVVGLEGASYEQYF.